The rows below give T cell receptor beta chains drawn from one sample of a study of radiation and T cells in renal cell carcinoma. The assay was immunoSEQ multiplex PCR, and TCRdb's table has in-frame clones only and misses some. The sample consists of approximately 92,000 clones, approximately 86% of them appearing once. Specimen: blood, collected from a patient whose treatment included radiotherapy and nephrectomy. The receptors here all came from a man aged 45 to 65 with renal cell carcinoma. Each CDR3 is given with its conserved first and last residue. D genes are given only for firm matches. Size is omitted from some rows. Given values are once, few, many or a class for expanded clones.

j_call clone_size v_call d_call cdr3_aa cdr3_nt
TRBJ1-1 once TRBV28 NA CASRPTGGTEAFF TGTGCCAGCAGGCCAACCGGCGGCACTGAAGCTTTCTTT
TRBJ2-3 NA TRBV19 NA CASSALDSSTDTQYF TGTGCCAGTAGTGCCCTGGACAGCAGCACAGATACGCAGTATTTT
TRBJ2-7 once TRBV6-6 NA CASSHGSGTYEQYF TGTGCCAGCAGTCACGGTTCAGGGACTTACGAGCAGTACTTC
TRBJ2-1 few TRBV5-1 TRBD2 CASSSRTSGGPSSYNEQFF TGCGCCAGCAGCTCGAGGACTAGCGGGGGGCCAAGCTCCTACAATGAGCAGTTCTTC
TRBJ2-7 NA TRBV6-5 NA CASRQTGTWEQYF TGTGCCAGCAGACAGACGGGAACTTGGGAGCAGTACTTC
TRBJ2-7 NA TRBV13 NA CASSRRGAGTYEQYF TGTGCCAGCAGCCGCAGGGGAGCAGGGACCTACGAGCAGTACTTC
TRBJ2-3 NA TRBV6-1 NA CASTGSGDGDTQYF TGTGCCAGCACCGGGTCTGGGGATGGAGATACGCAGTATTTT
TRBJ2-7 NA TRBV7-9 NA CASSLVGGATSLYEQYF TGTGCCAGCAGCTTAGTTGGGGGGGCCACGAGCCTCTACGAGCAGTACTTC
TRBJ2-1 NA TRBV29-1 NA CSVETQIYEQFF TGCAGCGTTGAAACGCAAATATATGAGCAGTTCTTC
TRBJ1-1 NA TRBV5-1 NA CASSLGQPYTEAFF TGCGCCAGCAGCTTGGGACAGCCTTACACTGAAGCTTTCTTT
TRBJ1-1 NA TRBV28 NA CASSSPAENTEAFF TGTGCCAGCAGTTCCCCAGCGGAAAACACTGAAGCTTTCTTT
TRBJ2-2 NA TRBV10-2 TRBD2 CASSDVRAREGGTGELFF TGCGCCAGCAGTGACGTCAGGGCGCGGGAGGGGGGCACCGGGGAGCTGTTTTTT
TRBJ1-1 NA TRBV7-2 TRBD1 CASSFVPGQEAFF TGTGCCAGCAGCTTTGTACCGGGACAGGAAGCTTTCTTT
TRBJ1-1 NA TRBV28 NA CASGGGNTEAFF TGTGCCAGCGGGGGGGGGAACACTGAAGCTTTCTTT
TRBJ1-2 once TRBV27 TRBD1 CASSTTWTGMSGYTF TGTGCCAGCAGCACAACCTGGACAGGGATGAGCGGCTACACCTTC
TRBJ2-3 NA TRBV6-1 TRBD2 CASSGTSGFTDTQYF TGTGCCAGCAGTGGGACTAGCGGGTTCACAGATACGCAGTATTTT
TRBJ2-2 NA TRBV19 TRBD2 CASSIGLAGGRSGELFF TGTGCCAGTAGTATTGGGCTAGCGGGGGGCCGTAGCGGGGAGCTGTTTTTT
TRBJ1-1 NA TRBV11-2 NA CASSSGFNTEAFF TGTGCCAGCAGCTCAGGATTTAACACTGAAGCTTTCTTT
TRBJ1-2 NA TRBV7-2 NA CASSLVARGPRRGYTF TGTGCCAGCAGCTTAGTCGCCCGGGGGCCGCGGCGGGGCTACACCTTC
TRBJ1-3 NA TRBV29-1 NA CSVPGGSGNTIYF TGCAGCGTTCCCGGGGGATCCGGAAACACCATATATTTT